The 13 T cell receptor beta chains listed next were all sequenced from one sample in a study of T cell repertoires in cytomegalovirus infection. TCRdb re-called the reads through MiXCR, storing one row per CDR3 protein. Found here are fewer than 700,000 distinct CDR3 sequences, less than 25% of them singletons; the top ten hold roughly 8%. Sequencing was performed on CD8+ T cells from PBMCs. The receptors were sampled from a human donor in good health (CMV status not recorded). Some clones in this sample may be carry-over from other donors' samples.

The V gene is TRBV10-3, the J gene TRBJ2-3; tentatively, D is TRBD2 (6 bases). The V and J ends lost 2 bases and 2 bases respectively, with 11 bases between them. The CDR3 covers 15 residues. Looked up from germline, CDR1 is ENHRY and CDR2 is SYGVKD. This CDR3 is CAISEKLALTDTQYF. The CDR3 region has the DNA TGTGCCATCAGTGAGAAACTAGCTCTCACAGATACGCAGTATTTT.

J is TRBJ1-5 and V is TRBV28; D is possibly TRBD1 (6 bases). V was shortened by 6 bases and J by 3 bases, with 18 bases between the two germline ends. The CDR3 loop spans 16 amino acids. CDR1 is MDHEN and CDR2 is SYDVKM in the germline V gene. This CDR3 is CASREVIDRNNQPQHF. The CDR3 DNA is TGTGCCAGCAGAGAAGTAATTGACAGGAACAATCAGCCCCAGCATTTT.

V gene TRBV20-1 combines with J gene TRBJ1-2; tentatively, D is TRBD1 (5 bases). V lost 0 bases, J lost 3 bases, and 11 bases lay in between. Germline CDR1 reads DFQATT; CDR2 reads SNEGSKA (reference sequence). This CDR3 comprises 14 residues. The CDR3 loop reads CSARETRGYYGYTF. In nucleotides, the CDR3 is TGCAGTGCTAGAGAGACTCGGGGGTACTATGGCTACACCTTC.

This clonotype was seen only a few times. This chain joins TRBV12-3 or TRBV12-4 and TRBJ1-5; perhaps TRBD1 as D (6 bases). The V and J ends lost 5 bases and 5 bases respectively, with 10 bases between them. The CDR3 is 13 amino acids. The CDR3, as DNA: TGTGCCAGCAGTCCCCAGGGGTATCAGCCCCAGCATTTT. Protein sequence: CASSPQGYQPQHF.

This clonotype was recorded at least ten times. The chain is built from TRBV7-6 and TRBJ1-6, with 7 bases identical to TRBD1. V lost 4 bases to trimming and J lost 6 bases; unmatched junction nucleotides: 3. The germline V gene encodes CDR1 SGHVS and CDR2 FNYEAQ. The CDR3 contains 14 residues. The CDR3 DNA is TGTGCCAGCAGCTCGGGACAGCTTAATTCACCCCTCCACTTT. Translating gives CASSSGQLNSPLHF.

The chain carries TRBV28 and TRBJ2-7, with 7 bases identical to TRBD2. V was pared by 11 bases and J by 5 bases, with 12 bases of the junction left unmatched. Germline loops: CDR1 MDHEN, CDR2 SYDVKM. This CDR3 has 13 amino acids. The CDR3 region is CASKGRVGDEQYF. In DNA form, the CDR3 reads TGTGCCTCCAAGGGGAGGGTCGGCGACGAGCAGTACTTC.

This CDR3 reads CASSLPTSGGLFIRTDTQYF. CDR3 bases: TGTGCCAGCAGTTTACCAACTAGCGGGGGCCTTTTCATTCGCACAGATACGCAGTATTTT. The chain employs TRBV28 and TRBJ2-3; 11 bases fit TRBD2. This CDR3 spans 20 amino acids. Unmatched junction bases numbered 14, after V lost 2 bases and J lost 1 base. Germline V gene sequence: CDR1 MDHEN, CDR2 SYDVKM.

This clonotype was found a few times. V gene TRBV2 combines with J gene TRBJ2-2; D might be TRBD2 (7 bases). Germline V gives CDR1 SNHLY, CDR2 FYNNEI. This CDR3 contains 16 residues. Trimming left V 4 bases short and J 1 base short, with 13 bases between. This CDR3 reads CASSVGGLRNTGELFF. For the CDR3, the DNA is TGTGCCAGCAGTGTCGGGGGGCTCAGGAACACCGGGGAGCTGTTTTTT.

This clonotype was seen a few times. The chain carries TRBV7-8 and TRBJ2-3, with 8 bases that match TRBD1. In germline, CDR1 is SGHVS, CDR2 FQNEAQ. J gave up 4 bases and V 0 bases, and 9 bases lay outside the gene matches. The CDR3 is 17 residues long. The CDR3 nucleotides are TGTGCCAGCAGCTTAGCCAGAGCAGGGGGCGATCCAGATACGCAGTATTTT. Protein sequence: CASSLARAGGDPDTQYF.

The chain is built from TRBV6-2 or TRBV6-3 and TRBJ1-6; TRBD1 is a possible D gene (6 bases). Trimming left V 5 bases short and J 10 bases short, with 18 bases between. The CDR3 totals 15 residues. Per the germline V gene, CDR1 is MNHEY and CDR2 is SVGEGT. The CDR3 spells CASSPPPGHHSPLHF. The DNA of the CDR3 is TGTGCCAGCAGTCCTCCCCCGGGACACCACTCACCCCTCCACTTT.

The V call is TRBV7-2, the J call TRBJ2-5, with a possible D match to TRBD2 (5 bases). V was cut by 7 bases and J by 2 bases, with 14 bases left in between. This CDR3 contains 14 residues. Germline V gene sequence: CDR1 SGHTA, CDR2 FQGNSA. The CDR3 nucleotides are TGTGCCAGCACCCGGGGAACCTCTCAAGAGACCCAGTACTTC. This gives the protein CASTRGTSQETQYF.

This clonotype came up many times. The chain joins TRBV7-6 to TRBJ2-7; D remains ambiguous. V dropped 2 bases and J dropped 2 bases, with 10 bases sitting between them. This CDR3 is built from 14 residues. Germline-derived CDR1 and CDR2 are SGHVS and FNYEAQ. The CDR3 loop reads CASSLKLTAYEQYF. The CDR3 DNA reads TGTGCCAGCAGCTTAAAGCTTACCGCCTACGAGCAGTACTTC.

CDR3 DNA sequence: TGTGCCAGCAGCCTGGGACTAGCGGAAGAGAATGAGCAGTTCTTC. Translating it yields CASSLGLAEENEQFF. This rearrangement joins TRBV28 to TRBJ2-1, with 11 bases matching TRBD2. The CDR3 has 15 amino acids. Germline CDR1 reads MDHEN; CDR2 reads SYDVKM. With V trimmed by 6 bases and J by 7 bases, 8 bases remained unmatched. The whole variable domain, filled in from reference TRBV28 and TRBJ2-1, reads DVKVTQSSRYLVKRTGEKVFLECVQDMDHENMFWYRQDPGLGLRLIYFSYDVKMKEKGDIPEGYSVSREKKERFSLILESASTNQTSMYLCASSLGLAEENEQFFGPGTRLTVL.